This TCR beta chain came from a study of graft-versus-host responses after intestinal transplantation. Study details: Each of the recipients got a multivisceral, liver-intestinal, or isolated intestinal transplant. Anti-thymocyte globulin induction preceded three to four years of tacrolimus and steroid maintenance in all recipients.

Of note for this clone: Its antigen is undetermined.

Clones were sequenced by immunoSEQ multiplex PCR, and TCRdb holds only the in-frame ones, with some missing. Counted here are under 95,000 clones, roughly 90% occurring once; the ten biggest clones make up around 2.5%. This CDR3 comprises 16 residues. CDR1 SGDLS and CDR2 YYNGEE come from the germline V gene. The J segment lost 0 bases and the V segment lost 3 bases, leaving 7 bases of the junction unmatched. Study-level findings and limits: Where graft-donor T cell macrochimerism was present, patients had high graft-versus-host to host-versus-graft clonal ratios in allografts. GvH clone levels peaked in circulation, and this peak was associated with early post-transplant HvG declines.

The input for sequencing was unstimulated CD8+ T cells sorted from spleen or lymph node cells, taken before intestinal transplant. This TCR derives from a human donor who received an intestinal transplant. This rearrangement joins TRBV9 to TRBJ1-1; 8 nucleotides align to TRBD1. As DNA, the CDR3 is TGTGCCAGCAGCGGGGGGACAGGAGAAATGAACACTGAAGCTTTCTTT. It specifies CASSGGTGEMNTEAFF.